A selection of T cell receptor beta chains follows, all from one sample in a study of CD8+CD57+ T cells in acquired aplastic anemia. TCRdb used MiXCR to reprocess the reads, holding one entry per CDR3 protein. The sample shows fewer than 200,000 distinct CDR3 sequences, about three fifths of them seen only once. Sequencing was done on a sample of sorted CD4+, CD8+, or CD8+CD57+ T cells (not recorded which) from PBMCs. The receptor set was obtained from a human donor in good health. Each CDR3 is given without its conserved first and last residue.

>TRBJ1-2|TRBV7-2
ASSLRGFYGYT
>TRBJ2-1|TRBV10-2
ASSNLAGLNEQF
>TRBJ1-1|TRBV28
ASSTRENTEAF
>TRBJ1-1|TRBV5-1
ASSLVQGEAF
>TRBJ2-7|TRBV7-3
ASSLYRTASGEQY
>TRBJ1-5|TRBV12-3/TRBV12-4
ASSFRGQPQH
>TRBJ2-3|TRBV4-1
ASSQVGGASTDTQY
>TRBJ2-7|TRBV2
ASKRTLLRDEQY
>TRBJ2-7|TRBV2
ASNPPRTDYTYEQY
>TRBJ1-1|TRBV12-3/TRBV12-4
ASSFHRGRRSTEAF
>TRBJ2-2|TRBV19
ASGQTANTGELF
>TRBJ2-1|TRBV12-3/TRBV12-4
ASSPWDRGRRPEQF
>TRBJ1-2|TRBV6-4
ASSDSDRGGYT
>TRBJ2-3|TRBV20-1
SARHGAGAGDTQY
>TRBJ2-1|TRBV12-3/TRBV12-4
ASSLALRLAGGNEQF
>TRBJ1-2|TRBV12-3/TRBV12-4
ASSPTATDHYGYT
>TRBJ1-2|TRBV20-1
SARDPRSYGYT
>TRBJ2-2|TRBV10-3
AIRGGGTGELF